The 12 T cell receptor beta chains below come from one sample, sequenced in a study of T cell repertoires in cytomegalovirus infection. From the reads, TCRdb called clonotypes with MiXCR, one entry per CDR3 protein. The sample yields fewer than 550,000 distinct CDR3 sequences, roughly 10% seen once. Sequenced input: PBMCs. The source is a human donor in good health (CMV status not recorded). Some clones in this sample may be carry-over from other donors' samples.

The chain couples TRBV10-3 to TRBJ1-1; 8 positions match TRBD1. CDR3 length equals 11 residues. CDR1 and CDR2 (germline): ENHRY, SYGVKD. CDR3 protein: CASRGLAEAFF. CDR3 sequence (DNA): TGTGCTTCCAGGGGGCTGGCTGAAGCTTTCTTT.

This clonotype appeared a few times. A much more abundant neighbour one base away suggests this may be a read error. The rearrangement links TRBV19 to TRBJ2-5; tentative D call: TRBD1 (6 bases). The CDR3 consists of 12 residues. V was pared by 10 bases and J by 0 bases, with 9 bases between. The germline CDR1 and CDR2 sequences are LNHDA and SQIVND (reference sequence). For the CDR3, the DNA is TGTGCCACCGGACAGTACCAAGAGACCCAGTACTTC. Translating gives CATGQYQETQYF.

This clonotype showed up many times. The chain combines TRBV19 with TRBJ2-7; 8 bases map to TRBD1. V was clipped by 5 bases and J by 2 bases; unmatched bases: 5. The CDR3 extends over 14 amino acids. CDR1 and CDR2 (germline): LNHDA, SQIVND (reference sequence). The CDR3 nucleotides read TGTGCCAGTAGTCGCGGACAGGGCCCCTACGAGCAGTACTTC. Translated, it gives CASSRGQGPYEQYF.

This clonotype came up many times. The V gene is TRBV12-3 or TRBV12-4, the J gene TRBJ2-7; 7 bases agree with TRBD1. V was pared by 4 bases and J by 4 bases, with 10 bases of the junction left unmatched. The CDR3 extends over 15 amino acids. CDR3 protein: CASSSELQGWYEQYF. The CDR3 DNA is TGTGCCAGCAGTTCCGAGTTACAGGGGTGGTACGAGCAGTACTTC.

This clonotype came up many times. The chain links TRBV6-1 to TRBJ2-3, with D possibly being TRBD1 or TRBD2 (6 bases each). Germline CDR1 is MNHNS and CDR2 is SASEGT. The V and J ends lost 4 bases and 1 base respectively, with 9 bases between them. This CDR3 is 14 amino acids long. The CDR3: CASSVRGGTDTQYF. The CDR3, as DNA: TGTGCCAGCAGTGTGAGGGGGGGCACAGATACGCAGTATTTT.

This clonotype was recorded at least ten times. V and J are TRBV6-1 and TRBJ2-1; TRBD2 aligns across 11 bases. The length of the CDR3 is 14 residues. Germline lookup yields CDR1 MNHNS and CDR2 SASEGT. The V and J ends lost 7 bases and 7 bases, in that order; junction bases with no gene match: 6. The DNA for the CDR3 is TGTGCCAGCACGACTAGCGGGACGGTAAATGAGCAGTTCTTC. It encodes CASTTSGTVNEQFF.

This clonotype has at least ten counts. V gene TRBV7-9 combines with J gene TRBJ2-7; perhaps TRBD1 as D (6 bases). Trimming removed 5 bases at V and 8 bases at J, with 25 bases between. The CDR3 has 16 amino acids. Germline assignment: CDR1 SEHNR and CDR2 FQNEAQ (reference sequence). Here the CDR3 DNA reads TGTGCCAGCAGCGCATACCGGACAGCTCGACGTCTAAAGCAGTACTTC. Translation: CASSAYRTARRLKQYF.

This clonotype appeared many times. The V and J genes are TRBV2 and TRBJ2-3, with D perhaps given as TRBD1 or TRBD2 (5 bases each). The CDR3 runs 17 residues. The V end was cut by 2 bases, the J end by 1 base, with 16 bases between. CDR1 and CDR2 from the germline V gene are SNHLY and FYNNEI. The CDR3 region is CASSEFVGLAGTDTQYF. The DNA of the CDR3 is TGTGCCAGCAGTGAATTCGTGGGGCTAGCCGGCACAGATACGCAGTATTTT.

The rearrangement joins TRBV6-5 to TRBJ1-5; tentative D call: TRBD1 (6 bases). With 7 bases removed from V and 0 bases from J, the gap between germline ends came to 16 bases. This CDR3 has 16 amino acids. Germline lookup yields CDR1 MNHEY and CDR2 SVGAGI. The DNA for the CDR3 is TGTGCCAGCAAACCTCAGGGGTCCTATAGCAATCAGCCCCAGCATTTT. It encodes CASKPQGSYSNQPQHF.

The CDR3 sequence: CASSGTGAGEQYF. CDR3 in DNA: TGTGCCAGCAGCGGAACAGGGGCGGGCGAGCAGTACTTC. This chain joins TRBV9 and TRBJ2-7; 7 positions agree with TRBD1. Germline CDR1 SGDLS, CDR2 YYNGEE. With 3 bases clipped from V and 6 bases from J, the junction kept 6 bases outside the gene matches. The CDR3 spans 13 residues.

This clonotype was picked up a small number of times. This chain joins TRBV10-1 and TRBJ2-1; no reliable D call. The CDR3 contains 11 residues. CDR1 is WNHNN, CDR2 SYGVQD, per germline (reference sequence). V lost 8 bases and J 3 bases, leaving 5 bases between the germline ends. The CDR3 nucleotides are TGCGCCAGCGGCAACTACAATGAGCAGTTCTTC. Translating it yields CASGNYNEQFF.

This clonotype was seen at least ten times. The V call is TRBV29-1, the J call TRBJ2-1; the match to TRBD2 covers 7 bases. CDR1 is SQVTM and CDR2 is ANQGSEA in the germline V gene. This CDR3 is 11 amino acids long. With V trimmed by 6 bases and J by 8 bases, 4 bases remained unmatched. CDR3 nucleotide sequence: TGCAGCGTCGGGGCGGGAGATGAGCAGTTCTTC. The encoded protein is CSVGAGDEQFF.